What follows describes a single TCR beta chain. Its antigen is unknown. The germline V gene encodes CDR1 SGHAT and CDR2 FQNNGV. The V gene lost 4 bases and the J gene lost 12 bases, with 10 bases spanning the gap. The CDR3 has 11 residues. Assay runs were performed at deep level. Sequencing was performed with immunoSEQ multiplex PCR; in TCRdb, only in-frame clones are kept and a portion is missing. This sample carries roughly 2,300,000 clones, about nine tenths of them seen once, and the ten largest clones take 0.37%. This sample is drawn from a study of shared clonotypes between healthy human individuals. General study results and limits: Sampling involved blood alone; tissue repertoires likely differ.

Sequencing was performed on naive CD4+ T cells from PBMCs. The subset was: CD45RA+ positively selected. This clonotype originated in a man aged 18 to 30 in good health. Some clones in this sample may be carry-over from other donors' samples. The chain recombines TRBV11-2 with TRBJ2-4, with D unclear. The CDR3 DNA reads as TGTGCCAGCAGCTCGACTTATAATCAGTACTTC. Encoded protein: CASSSTYNQYF.